This T cell receptor beta chain was recovered during a study of regulatory T cells in long-lasting Graves disease (dated by TCRdb to the early 2020s). Regarding the study in general: Persistent Graves' disease was defined as persistently positive TSH receptor autoantibodies together with antithyroid drug treatment for over 5 years. Persistent Graves' disease patients were compared with newly diagnosed Graves' disease patients by peripheral blood TCR sequencing and RNA sequencing. The study was registered as a clinical trial and conducted in China. A total of about 33 samples underwent TCR sequencing: some 13 from persistent and about 20 from newly diagnosed Graves' disease patients. In the clinical cohort, patients with persistent Graves' disease had used antithyroid drugs for an average of around 9.9 years.

Libraries were built with multiplex PCR. The instrument was an Illumina HiSeq 4000. iRepertoire HTBI primers and Arm-PCR amplification of CDR3 regions were used to construct TCR beta libraries. PCR products were gel purified before sequencing. Processing in the source paper ran as follows. Gene usage analysis of CDR3 amino acid clonotypes used the 62 TRBV and 12 to 15 TRBJ segments found across samples. Filtered high-quality paired reads were merged into contigs using COPE and FqMerger. BLAST was used to align contigs to IMGT TRBV, TRBD and TRBJ reference genes, and CDR3 was defined according to IMGT. Highly expanded clones were defined as clonotypes with a frequency above 0.1%. Repertoire diversity was measured by Shannon entropy, and V-J evenness by the Gini coefficient. Public clonotypes were defined as clonotypes shared by more than one individual. TCRdb applied fastp at Q25 and MiXCR to the public reads, then kept only in-frame beta chains. Every entry covers one CDR3 protein and lists the most common genes and DNA from its rows. V and J calls and clone size were set by TCRdb, not the authors. This sample gives roughly 450,000 distinct CDR3 sequences in total; less than 25% of them show up just once. The ten top clones hold approximately 8% of the sample.

The sample holds many counts of this clonotype. Its target antigen remains unknown. Base qualities are not recorded, but no much larger clone differs from it by a single base. Reading from cysteine to phenylalanine, the CDR3 counts 19 amino acids. The sequence is cut down to CDR3 DNA, 57 bases in frame from base 1. Trimming leaves V shorter by 3 bases and J shorter by 5 bases, with the junction holding 19 bases beyond the gene matches. The germline V gene provides CDR1 LGHNT and CDR2 FRNRAP. Taken with the paper, the label for time point translates to: persistent/refractory GD, antithyroid drugs over 5 years with positive TRAb. RNA was extracted from PBMCs in TRIzol for both TCR sequencing and RNA sequencing. Graves' disease was diagnosed according to American Thyroid Association guidelines. Recruitment of patients was carried out at an endocrinology department in Xi'an, China. Each patient gave approximately 10 milliliters of peripheral blood, collected in an EDTA anticoagulant tube. Ficoll Paque Plus density gradient separation was used to isolate PBMCs, and no further T cell sorting was done. RNA quality was checked with an Agilent 2100 Bioanalyzer and agarose gel, and concentration with a NanoDrop 2000.

The study at large found these results: Sequencing and analysis were restricted to the TCR beta chain. Only peripheral blood was studied, because thyroid tissue, the primary lesion, was inaccessible. Lower TCR Shannon entropy and fewer highly expanded clones were observed in persistent Graves' disease patients than in newly diagnosed patients, which suggested clonal expansion. TRBV28, TRBJ1-2 and TRBJ2-5 were preferentially used in persistent disease, while TRBV20-1 and TRBJ2-1 were favored in newly diagnosed disease. The small sample size was acknowledged by the authors as a limitation that may reduce accuracy. Patients with persistent disease shared more public clonotypes (fewer than 3,000) than newly diagnosed patients did (nearly 1,000).

The rearrangement combines TRBV12-5 with TRBJ2-5, with 9 middle bases fitting TRBD2. This sample comprised peripheral blood mononuclear cells (PBMCs), obtained when the disease was refractory, from a patient treated with antithyroid drugs. This TCR came from a female donor with Graves disease. CDR3 loop: CASGFAASGMLGMKETQYF. Here is the DNA: TGTGCTAGTGGTTTTGCGGCTAGCGGGATGTTGGGCATGAAGGAGACCCAGTACTTC.